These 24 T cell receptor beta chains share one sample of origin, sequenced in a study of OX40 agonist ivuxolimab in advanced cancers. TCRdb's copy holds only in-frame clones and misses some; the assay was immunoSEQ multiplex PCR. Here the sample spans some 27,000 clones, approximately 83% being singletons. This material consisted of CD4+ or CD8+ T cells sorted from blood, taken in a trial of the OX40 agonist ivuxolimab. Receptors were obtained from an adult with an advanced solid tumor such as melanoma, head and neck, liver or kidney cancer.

CDR3 protein: CASSVGVSTNYGYTF. The CDR3 region has the DNA TGTGCCAGCAGCGTAGGTGTCAGCACTAACTATGGCTACACCTTC. The chain combines TRBV9 with TRBJ1-2; D is uncertain. Germline values: CDR1 SGDLS, CDR2 YYNGEE. This CDR3 has 15 residues. The germline V and J ends were trimmed by 0 bases and 0 bases, with 9 bases remaining between them.

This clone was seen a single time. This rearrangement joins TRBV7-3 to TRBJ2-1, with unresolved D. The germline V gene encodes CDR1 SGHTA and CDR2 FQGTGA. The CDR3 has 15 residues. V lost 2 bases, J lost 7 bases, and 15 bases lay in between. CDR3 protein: CASSLLGGLGNEQFF. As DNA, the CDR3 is TGTGCCAGCAGCTTACTCGGCGGCCTTGGGAATGAGCAGTTCTTC.

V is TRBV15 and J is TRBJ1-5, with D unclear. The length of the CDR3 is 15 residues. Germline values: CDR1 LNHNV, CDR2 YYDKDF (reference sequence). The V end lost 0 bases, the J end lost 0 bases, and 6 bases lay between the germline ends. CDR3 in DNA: TGTGCCACCAGCAGAGATCAGAGTAGCAATCAGCCCCAGCATTTT. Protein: CATSRDQSSNQPQHF.

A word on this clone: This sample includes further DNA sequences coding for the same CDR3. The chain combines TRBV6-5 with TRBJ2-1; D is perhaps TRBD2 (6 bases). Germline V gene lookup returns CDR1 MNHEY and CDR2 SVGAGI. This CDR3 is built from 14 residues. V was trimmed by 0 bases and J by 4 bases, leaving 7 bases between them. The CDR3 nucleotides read TGTGCCAGCAGTTACTCCGGGGGATACAATGAGCAGTTCTTC. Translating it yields CASSYSGGYNEQFF.

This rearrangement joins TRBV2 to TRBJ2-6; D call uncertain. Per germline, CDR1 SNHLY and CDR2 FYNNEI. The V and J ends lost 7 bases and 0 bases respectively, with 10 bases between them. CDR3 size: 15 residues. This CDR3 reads CASNLLVSGANVLTF. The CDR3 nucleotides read TGTGCCAGCAACCTTCTCGTCTCTGGGGCCAACGTCCTGACTTTC.

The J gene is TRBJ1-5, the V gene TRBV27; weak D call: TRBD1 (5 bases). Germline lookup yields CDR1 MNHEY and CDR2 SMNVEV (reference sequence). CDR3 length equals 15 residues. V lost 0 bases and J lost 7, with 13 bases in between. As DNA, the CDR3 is TGTGCCAGCAGTTTATCGAGGGGTCGGGAGCAGCCCCAGCATTTT. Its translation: CASSLSRGREQPQHF.

CDR3 in DNA: TGTGCCAGCAGTTGGACTCTAGCGGGAGTTTGGTACGAGCAGTACTTC. Translated, it gives CASSWTLAGVWYEQYF. The chain recombines TRBV6-5 with TRBJ2-7; TRBD2 agrees at 10 bases. The CDR3 has 16 amino acids. CDR1 is MNHEY and CDR2 is SVGAGI in the germline V gene. Trimming removed 4 bases from V and 4 bases from J; junction bases left unmatched: 10.

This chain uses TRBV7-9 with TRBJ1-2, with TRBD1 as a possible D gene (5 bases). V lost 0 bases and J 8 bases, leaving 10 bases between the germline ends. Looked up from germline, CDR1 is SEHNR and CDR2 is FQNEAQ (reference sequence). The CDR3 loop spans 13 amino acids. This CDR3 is CASSLAGAHGYTF. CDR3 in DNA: TGTGCCAGCAGCTTAGCAGGGGCGCACGGCTACACCTTC. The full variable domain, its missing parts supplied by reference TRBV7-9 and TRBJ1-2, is DTGVSQNPRHKITKRGQNVTFRCDPISEHNRLYWYRQTLGQGPEFLTYFQNEAQLEKSRLLSDRFSAERPKGSFSTLEIQRTEQGDSAMYLCASSLAGAHGYTFGSGTRLTVV.

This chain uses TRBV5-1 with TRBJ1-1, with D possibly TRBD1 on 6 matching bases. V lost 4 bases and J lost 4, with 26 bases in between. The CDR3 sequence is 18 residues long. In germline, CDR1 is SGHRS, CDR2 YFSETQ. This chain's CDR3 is CASSPGGGASYRGTEAFF. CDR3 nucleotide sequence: TGCGCCAGCAGCCCCGGAGGGGGGGCGAGTTATAGAGGCACTGAAGCTTTCTTT.

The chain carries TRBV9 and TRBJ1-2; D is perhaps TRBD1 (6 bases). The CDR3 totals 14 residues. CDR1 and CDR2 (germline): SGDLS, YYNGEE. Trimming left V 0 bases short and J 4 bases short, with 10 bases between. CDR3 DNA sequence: TGTGCCAGCAGCGTAGACTGGACAGTCTATGGCTACACCTTC. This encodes CASSVDWTVYGYTF.

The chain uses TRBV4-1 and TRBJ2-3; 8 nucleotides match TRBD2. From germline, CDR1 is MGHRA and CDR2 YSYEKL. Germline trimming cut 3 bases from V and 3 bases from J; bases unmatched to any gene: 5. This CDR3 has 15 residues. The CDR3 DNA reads TGCGCCAGCAGCCACTTCGGGGGGGGAACAGATACGCAGTATTTT. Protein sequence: CASSHFGGGTDTQYF.

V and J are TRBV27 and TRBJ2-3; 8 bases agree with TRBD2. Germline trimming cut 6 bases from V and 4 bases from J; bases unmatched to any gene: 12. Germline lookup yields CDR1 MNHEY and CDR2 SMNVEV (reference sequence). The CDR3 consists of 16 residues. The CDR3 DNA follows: TGTGCCAGCAGGCCCGCTATAGCGGGAACCGCAGATACGCAGTATTTT. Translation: CASRPAIAGTADTQYF.

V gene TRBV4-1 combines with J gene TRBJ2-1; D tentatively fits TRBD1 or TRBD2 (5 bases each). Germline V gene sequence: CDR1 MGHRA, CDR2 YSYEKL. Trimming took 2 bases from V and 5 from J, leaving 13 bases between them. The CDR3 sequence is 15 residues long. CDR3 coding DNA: TGCGCCAGCAGCCAACCTACGGGGCAACACAATGAGCAGTTCTTC. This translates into CASSQPTGQHNEQFF.

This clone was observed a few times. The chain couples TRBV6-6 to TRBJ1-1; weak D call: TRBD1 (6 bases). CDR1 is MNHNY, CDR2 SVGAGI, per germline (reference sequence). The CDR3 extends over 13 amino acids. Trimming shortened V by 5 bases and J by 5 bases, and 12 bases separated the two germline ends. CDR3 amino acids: CASSKQGTTEAFF. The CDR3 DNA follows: TGTGCCAGCAGTAAACAGGGCACGACTGAAGCTTTCTTT.

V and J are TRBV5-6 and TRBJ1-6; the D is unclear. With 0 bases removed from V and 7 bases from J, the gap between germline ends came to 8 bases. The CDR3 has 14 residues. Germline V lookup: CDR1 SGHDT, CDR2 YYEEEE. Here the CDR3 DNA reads TGTGCCAGCAGCTTGGTGTCGGGGAATTCACCCCTCCACTTT. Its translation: CASSLVSGNSPLHF. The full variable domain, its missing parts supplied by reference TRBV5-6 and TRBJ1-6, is DAGVTQSPTHLIKTRGQQVTLRCSPKSGHDTVSWYQQALGQGPQFIFQYYEEEERQRGNFPDRFSGHQFPNYSSELNVNALLLGDSALYLCASSLVSGNSPLHFGNGTRLTVT.

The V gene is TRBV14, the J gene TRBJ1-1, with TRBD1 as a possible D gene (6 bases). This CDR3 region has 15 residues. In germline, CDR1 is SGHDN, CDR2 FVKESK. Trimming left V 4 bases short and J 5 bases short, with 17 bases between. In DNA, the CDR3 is TGTGCCAGCAGCCCGAGGGGAGGGGGGAAGACTGAAGCTTTCTTT. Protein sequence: CASSPRGGGKTEAFF.

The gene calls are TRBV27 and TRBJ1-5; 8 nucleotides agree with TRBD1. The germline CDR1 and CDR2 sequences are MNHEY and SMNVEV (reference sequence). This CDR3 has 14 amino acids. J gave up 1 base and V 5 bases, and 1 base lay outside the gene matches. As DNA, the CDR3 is TGTGCCAGCAGTAGACAGGGGAGCAATCAGCCCCAGCATTTT. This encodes CASSRQGSNQPQHF.

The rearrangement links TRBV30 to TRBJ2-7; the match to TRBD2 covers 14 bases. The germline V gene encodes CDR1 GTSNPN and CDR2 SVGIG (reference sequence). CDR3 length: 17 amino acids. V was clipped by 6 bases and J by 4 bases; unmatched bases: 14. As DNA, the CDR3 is TGTGCCTGTAGTCTTGGGACTAGCGGGAGATATGTATACGAGCAGTACTTC. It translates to CACSLGTSGRYVYEQYF. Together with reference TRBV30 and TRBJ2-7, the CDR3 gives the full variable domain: SQTIHQWPATLVQPVGSPLSLECTVEGTSNPNLYWYRQAAGRGLQLLFYSVGIGQISSEVPQNLSASRPQDRQFILSSKKLLLSDSGFYLCACSLGTSGRYVYEQYFGPGTRLTVT.

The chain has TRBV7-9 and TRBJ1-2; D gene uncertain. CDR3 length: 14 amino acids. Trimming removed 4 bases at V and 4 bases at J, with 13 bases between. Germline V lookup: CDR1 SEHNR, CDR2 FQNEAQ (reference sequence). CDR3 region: CASSSPGVPYGYTF. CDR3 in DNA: TGTGCCAGCAGCTCACCTGGCGTCCCCTATGGCTACACCTTC.

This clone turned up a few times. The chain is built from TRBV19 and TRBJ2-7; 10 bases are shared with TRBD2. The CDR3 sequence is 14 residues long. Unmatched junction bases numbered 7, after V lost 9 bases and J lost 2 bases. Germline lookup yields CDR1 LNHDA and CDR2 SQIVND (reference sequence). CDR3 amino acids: CASSPGLATYEQYF. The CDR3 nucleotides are TGTGCCAGCTCTCCGGGACTAGCGACCTACGAGCAGTACTTC.

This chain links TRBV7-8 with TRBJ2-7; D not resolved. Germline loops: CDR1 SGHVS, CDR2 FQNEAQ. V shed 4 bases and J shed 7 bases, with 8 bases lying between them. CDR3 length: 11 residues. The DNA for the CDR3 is TGTGCCAGCAGCTCCCCACGGGAGCAGTACTTC. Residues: CASSSPREQYF.

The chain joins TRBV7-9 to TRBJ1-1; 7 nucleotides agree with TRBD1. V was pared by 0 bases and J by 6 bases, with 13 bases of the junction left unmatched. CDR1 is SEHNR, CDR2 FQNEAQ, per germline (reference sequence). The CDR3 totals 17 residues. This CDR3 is CASSLANRGIGGAEAFF. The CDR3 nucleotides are TGTGCCAGCAGCTTAGCGAACAGGGGAATAGGTGGCGCTGAAGCTTTCTTT.

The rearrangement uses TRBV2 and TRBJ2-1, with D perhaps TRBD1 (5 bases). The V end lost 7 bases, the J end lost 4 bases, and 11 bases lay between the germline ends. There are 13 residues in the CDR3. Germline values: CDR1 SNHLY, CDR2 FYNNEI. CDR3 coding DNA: TGTGCCAGCAATTCAGGGTCTTACAATGAGCAGTTCTTC. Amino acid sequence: CASNSGSYNEQFF.

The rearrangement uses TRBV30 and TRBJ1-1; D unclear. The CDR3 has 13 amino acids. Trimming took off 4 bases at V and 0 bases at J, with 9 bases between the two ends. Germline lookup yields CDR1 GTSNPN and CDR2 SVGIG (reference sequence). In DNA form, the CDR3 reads TGTGCCTGGAACGAGCTCATGAACACTGAAGCTTTCTTT. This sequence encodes CAWNELMNTEAFF.